The rows below give T cell receptor beta chains drawn from one sample of a study of cytomegalovirus exposure and HLA in healthy donors. Method: immunoSEQ multiplex PCR; TCRdb's copy keeps in-frame clones and lacks some. The data show 120,000 or so clones, with around four fifths seen just once and 20% held by the top ten. Material: PBMCs. All receptors derive from a man aged 18 to 30 in good health and CMV-seropositive. CDR3s include the opening cysteine and the closing phenylalanine or tryptophan. D genes are given only for firm matches. Not every row has a clone size; where given, it reads once, few, many or a size class.

j_gene: TRBJ2-1
abundance: NA
v_gene: TRBV30
d_gene: TRBD2
CDR3aa: CAWSVQTSGWGGNEQFF
CDR3nt: TGTGCCTGGAGTGTGCAGACTAGCGGGTGGGGTGGGAATGAGCAGTTCTTC

j_gene: TRBJ2-4
abundance: few
v_gene: TRBV4-2
d_gene: NA
CDR3aa: CASSPTLGGTKNIQYF
CDR3nt: TGTGCCAGCAGCCCTACTTTAGGAGGGACCAAAAACATTCAGTACTTC

j_gene: TRBJ2-5
abundance: NA
v_gene: TRBV5-1
d_gene: NA
CDR3aa: CASSPRAGEGRETQYF
CDR3nt: TGCGCCAGCAGCCCGCGGGCAGGGGAGGGACGCGAGACCCAGTACTTC

j_gene: TRBJ1-1
abundance: NA
v_gene: TRBV10-3
d_gene: TRBD1
CDR3aa: CAIRLQGPRNTEAFF
CDR3nt: TGTGCCATCAGGTTACAGGGGCCGAGGAACACTGAAGCTTTCTTT

j_gene: TRBJ2-3
abundance: NA
v_gene: TRBV7-2
d_gene: NA
CDR3aa: CASSWDTATDTQYF
CDR3nt: TGTGCCAGCAGCTGGGACACCGCAACAGATACGCAGTATTTT

j_gene: TRBJ2-1
abundance: NA
v_gene: TRBV5-1
d_gene: TRBD2
CDR3aa: CASSSSGLELNEQFF
CDR3nt: TGCGCCAGCAGCTCGTCGGGACTAGAGCTCAATGAGCAGTTCTTC

j_gene: TRBJ1-2
abundance: NA
v_gene: TRBV6-1
d_gene: NA
CDR3aa: CASSEIGGEYGYTF
CDR3nt: TGTGCCAGCAGTGAAATTGGGGGCGAGTATGGCTACACCTTC

j_gene: TRBJ1-1
abundance: NA
v_gene: TRBV6-4
d_gene: TRBD1
CDR3aa: CASSVLQGWPTEAFF
CDR3nt: TGTGCCAGCAGCGTATTACAGGGGTGGCCCACTGAAGCTTTCTTT

j_gene: TRBJ1-2
abundance: NA
v_gene: TRBV10-3
d_gene: NA
CDR3aa: CAITASGDYGYTF
CDR3nt: TGTGCCATCACGGCTTCGGGGGACTATGGCTACACCTTC

j_gene: TRBJ1-6
abundance: few
v_gene: TRBV10-2
d_gene: NA
CDR3aa: CASSESTGSPLHF
CDR3nt: TGCGCCAGCAGTGAGTCGACAGGTTCACCCCTCCACTTT

j_gene: TRBJ2-1
abundance: NA
v_gene: TRBV6-5
d_gene: TRBD1
CDR3aa: CASSADRGPYNEQFF
CDR3nt: TGTGCCAGCAGTGCGGACAGGGGACCCTACAATGAGCAGTTCTTC

j_gene: TRBJ1-2
abundance: NA
v_gene: TRBV19
d_gene: NA
CDR3aa: CASSTEEVPTF
CDR3nt: TGTGCCAGTAGTACCGAGGAGGTTCCCACCTTC

j_gene: TRBJ1-3
abundance: once
v_gene: TRBV7-8
d_gene: TRBD1
CDR3aa: CASQGDLYSGNTIYF
CDR3nt: TGTGCCAGCCAGGGGGACCTCTACTCTGGAAACACCATATATTTT

j_gene: TRBJ2-1
abundance: NA
v_gene: TRBV7-9
d_gene: NA
CDR3aa: CASSSGQSSYNEQFF
CDR3nt: TGTGCCAGCAGCTCAGGACAGAGCTCCTACAATGAGCAGTTCTTC

j_gene: TRBJ2-7
abundance: NA
v_gene: TRBV14
d_gene: NA
CDR3aa: CASSQGRAGNSYEQYF
CDR3nt: TGTGCCAGCAGCCAAGGGAGGGCCGGGAACTCCTACGAGCAGTACTTC

j_gene: TRBJ2-5
abundance: NA
v_gene: TRBV13
d_gene: TRBD1
CDR3aa: CASSTDRGEETQYF
CDR3nt: TGTGCCAGCAGTACGGACAGGGGGGAAGAGACCCAGTACTTC

j_gene: TRBJ2-7
abundance: NA
v_gene: TRBV18
d_gene: TRBD1
CDR3aa: CASSPRDRAGGEQYF
CDR3nt: TGTGCCAGCTCACCACGAGACAGGGCCGGAGGCGAGCAGTACTTC

j_gene: TRBJ1-3
abundance: NA
v_gene: TRBV5-1
d_gene: NA
CDR3aa: CASSPLRGSGNTIYF
CDR3nt: TGCGCCAGCAGCCCCCTGCGCGGCTCTGGAAACACCATATATTTT

j_gene: TRBJ2-7
abundance: NA
v_gene: TRBV10-1
d_gene: TRBD2
CDR3aa: CASSEGVAGATNQYF
CDR3nt: TGCGCCAGCAGTGAGGGGGTAGCGGGGGCTACAAACCAGTACTTC

j_gene: TRBJ2-7
abundance: NA
v_gene: TRBV20-1
d_gene: NA
CDR3aa: CSVTRAYEQYF
CDR3nt: TGCAGTGTCACTAGGGCGTACGAGCAGTACTTC

j_gene: TRBJ1-1
abundance: NA
v_gene: TRBV29-1
d_gene: TRBD1
CDR3aa: CSVGTANTEAFF
CDR3nt: TGCAGCGTCGGGACAGCGAACACTGAAGCTTTCTTT

j_gene: TRBJ1-3
abundance: NA
v_gene: TRBV11-2
d_gene: NA
CDR3aa: CASSLTEYTGNTIYF
CDR3nt: TGTGCCAGCAGCTTAACAGAATATACTGGAAACACCATATATTTT

j_gene: TRBJ1-5
abundance: NA
v_gene: TRBV28
d_gene: NA
CDR3aa: CASSLAGNSNQPQHF
CDR3nt: TGTGCCAGCAGTCTGGCAGGGAATAGCAATCAGCCCCAGCATTTT

j_gene: TRBJ2-4
abundance: few
v_gene: TRBV2
d_gene: NA
CDR3aa: CASSDRTVDVQNIQYF
CDR3nt: TGTGCCAGCAGTGACCGGACAGTCGACGTCCAAAACATTCAGTACTTC

j_gene: TRBJ2-7
abundance: NA
v_gene: TRBV29-1
d_gene: TRBD1
CDR3aa: CSVEKGTGGFYEQYF
CDR3nt: TGCAGCGTTGAGAAGGGGACAGGGGGATTCTACGAGCAGTACTTC

j_gene: TRBJ2-5
abundance: NA
v_gene: TRBV7-9
d_gene: NA
CDR3aa: CASSLASSSQETQYF
CDR3nt: TGTGCCAGCAGCTTAGCTAGCAGCTCTCAAGAGACCCAGTACTTC

j_gene: TRBJ2-7
abundance: NA
v_gene: TRBV6-1
d_gene: NA
CDR3aa: CASSEAGDFTYEQYF
CDR3nt: TGTGCCAGCAGTGAAGCGGGGGACTTCACCTACGAGCAGTACTTC

j_gene: TRBJ2-2
abundance: NA
v_gene: TRBV6-6
d_gene: NA
CDR3aa: CASNQGGGTGELFF
CDR3nt: TGTGCCAGCAACCAGGGGGGTGGCACCGGGGAGCTGTTTTTT

j_gene: TRBJ2-3
abundance: NA
v_gene: TRBV7-9
d_gene: TRBD2
CDR3aa: CASSFSAGGTDTQYF
CDR3nt: TGTGCCAGCAGCTTTTCGGCGGGGGGCACAGATACGCAGTATTTT

j_gene: TRBJ1-5
abundance: NA
v_gene: TRBV5-4
d_gene: NA
CDR3aa: CASSLDLASQPQHF
CDR3nt: TGTGCCAGCAGCTTGGATTTGGCTTCCCAGCCCCAGCATTTT

j_gene: TRBJ2-7
abundance: NA
v_gene: TRBV2
d_gene: TRBD2
CDR3aa: CASSEGGTYEQYF
CDR3nt: TGTGCCAGCAGTGAGGGGGGGACCTACGAGCAGTACTTC